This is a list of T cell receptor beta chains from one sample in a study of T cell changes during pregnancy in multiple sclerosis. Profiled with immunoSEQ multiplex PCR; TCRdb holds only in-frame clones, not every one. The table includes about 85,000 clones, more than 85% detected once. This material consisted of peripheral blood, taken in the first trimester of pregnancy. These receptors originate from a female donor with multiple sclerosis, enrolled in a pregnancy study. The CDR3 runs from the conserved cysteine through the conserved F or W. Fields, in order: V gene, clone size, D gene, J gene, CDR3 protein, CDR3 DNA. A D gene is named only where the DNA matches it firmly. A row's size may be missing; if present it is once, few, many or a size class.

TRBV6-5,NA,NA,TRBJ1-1,CASRYLRETSEAFF,TGTGCCAGCAGATATCTCCGGGAGACCTCTGAAGCTTTCTTT
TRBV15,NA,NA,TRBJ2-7,CATSRDTGYVNEQYF,TGTGCCACCAGCAGAGATACAGGGTACGTTAACGAGCAGTACTTC
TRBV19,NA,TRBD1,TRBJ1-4,CASSDRGSYEKLFF,TGTGCCAGTAGTGACAGGGGAAGTTATGAAAAACTGTTTTTT
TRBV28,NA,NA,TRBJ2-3,CASSLSSGGTDTQYF,TGTGCCAGCAGTTTAAGCAGCGGTGGTACAGATACGCAGTATTTT
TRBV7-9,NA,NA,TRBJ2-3,CASSTTREGTDTQYF,TGTGCCAGCAGCACGACCAGGGAGGGCACAGATACGCAGTATTTT
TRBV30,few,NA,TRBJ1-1,CAWRGAVNTEAFF,TGTGCCTGGAGAGGGGCGGTGAACACTGAAGCTTTCTTT
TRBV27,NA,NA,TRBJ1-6,CASSSTGTYNSPLHF,TGTGCCAGCAGTTCTACAGGGACCTATAATTCACCCCTCCACTTT
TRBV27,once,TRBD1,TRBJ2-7,CASSETGTYEQYF,TGTGCCAGCAGCGAGACAGGGACCTACGAGCAGTACTTC
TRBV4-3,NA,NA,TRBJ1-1,CASSPQVGSAFF,TGCGCCAGCAGCCCACAGGTGGGATCAGCTTTCTTT
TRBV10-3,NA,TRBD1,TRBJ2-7,CAIRTGGSSGYEQYF,TGTGCCATCAGAACAGGGGGCTCGTCCGGATACGAGCAGTACTTC
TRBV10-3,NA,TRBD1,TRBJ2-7,CAITHTGVEQYF,TGTGCCATCACTCACACAGGGGTCGAGCAGTACTTC
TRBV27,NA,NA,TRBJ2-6,CASSQGEANVLTF,TGTGCCAGCAGTCAAGGGGAGGCCAACGTCCTGACTTTC
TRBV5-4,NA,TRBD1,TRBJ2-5,CASSFGTADQETQYF,TGTGCCAGCAGCTTCGGGACAGCCGACCAAGAGACCCAGTACTTC
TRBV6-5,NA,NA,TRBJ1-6,CASMRGINSPLHF,TGTGCCAGCATGCGGGGAATTAATTCACCCCTCCACTTT
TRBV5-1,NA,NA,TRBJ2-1,CASSLGERDGSYNEQFF,TGCGCCAGCAGCTTGGGAGAACGGGATGGCTCCTACAATGAGCAGTTCTTC
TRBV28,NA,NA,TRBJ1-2,CASSFLVRGGANGYTF,TGTGCCAGCAGTTTTCTGGTACGGGGGGGCGCTAATGGCTACACCTTC
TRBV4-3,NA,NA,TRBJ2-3,CASSHRARRDTQYF,TGCGCCAGCAGCCACCGAGCCCGGAGAGATACGCAGTATTTT
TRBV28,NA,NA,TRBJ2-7,CASSPRDPTYEQYF,TGTGCCAGCAGCCCCAGGGATCCCACCTACGAGCAGTACTTC
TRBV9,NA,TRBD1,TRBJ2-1,CASSVGTGNEQFF,TGTGCCAGCAGCGTGGGGACAGGGAATGAGCAGTTCTTC
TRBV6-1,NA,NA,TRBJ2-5,CASSESVGFQETQYF,TGTGCCAGCAGTGAATCGGTCGGGTTCCAAGAGACCCAGTACTTC
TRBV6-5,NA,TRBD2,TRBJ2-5,CASSLGLAGVGETQYF,TGTGCCAGCAGTTTGGGACTAGCGGGAGTGGGAGAGACCCAGTACTTC
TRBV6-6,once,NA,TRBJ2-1,CASRRYGSYNEQFF,TGTGCCAGCAGGCGGTACGGATCCTACAATGAGCAGTTCTTC
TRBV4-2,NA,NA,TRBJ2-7,CASSQSLGVSYEQYF,TGTGCCAGCAGCCAATCTTTGGGAGTCTCCTACGAGCAGTACTTC
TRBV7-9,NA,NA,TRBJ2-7,CASSRGDEQYF,TGTGCCAGCAGCAGGGGCGACGAGCAGTACTTC
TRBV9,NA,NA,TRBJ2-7,CASSLGLFGEQYF,TGTGCCAGCAGCCTCGGACTCTTCGGGGAGCAGTACTTC
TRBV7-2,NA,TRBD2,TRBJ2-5,CASRLAGGRETQYF,TGTGCCAGCAGGTTAGCGGGAGGGCGAGAGACCCAGTACTTC
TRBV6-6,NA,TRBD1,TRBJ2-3,CASSQTGEAADTQYF,TGTGCCAGCAGCCAGACAGGGGAAGCGGCAGATACGCAGTATTTT
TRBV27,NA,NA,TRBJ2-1,CASSLDSTAYNEQFF,TGTGCCAGCAGTCTGGACAGCACCGCTTACAATGAGCAGTTCTTC
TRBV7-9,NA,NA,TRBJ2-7,CASSLVQGLHEQYF,TGTGCCAGCAGCTTAGTGCAGGGTTTACACGAGCAGTACTTC
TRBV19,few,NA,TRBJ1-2,CASSSGTPYGYTF,TGTGCCAGTAGTTCGGGGACACCATATGGCTACACCTTC
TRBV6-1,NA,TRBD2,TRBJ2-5,CASSEGGETQYF,TGTGCCAGCAGTGAGGGGGGGGAGACCCAGTACTTC
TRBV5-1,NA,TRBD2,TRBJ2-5,CASSLDTGGETQYF,TGCGCCAGCAGCTTGGACACGGGAGGGGAGACCCAGTACTTC
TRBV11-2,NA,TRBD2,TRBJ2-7,CASSLGAGVFEQYF,TGTGCCAGCAGCTTAGGAGCGGGAGTGTTCGAGCAGTACTTC
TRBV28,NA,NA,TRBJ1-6,CASSSQHSPLHF,TGTGCCAGCAGTTCACAACATTCACCCCTCCACTTT
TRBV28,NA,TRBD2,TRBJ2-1,CASSSAREEGNEQFF,TGTGCCAGCAGCTCGGCGCGGGAGGAGGGGAATGAGCAGTTCTTC
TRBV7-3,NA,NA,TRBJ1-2,CASSPSDSYGYTF,TGTGCCAGCAGCCCGTCCGACAGCTATGGCTACACCTTC
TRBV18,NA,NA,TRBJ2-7,CASSPSQGATYEQYF,TGTGCCAGCTCGCCCTCTCAGGGTGCGACCTACGAGCAGTACTTC
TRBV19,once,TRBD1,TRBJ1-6,CASSTRDRGRNSPLHF,TGTGCCAGTAGTACCCGGGACAGGGGAAGGAATTCACCCCTCCACTTT
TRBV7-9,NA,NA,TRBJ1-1,CASSLQAGTEAFF,TGTGCCAGCAGCTTACAAGCGGGCACTGAAGCTTTCTTT
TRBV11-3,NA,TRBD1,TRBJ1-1,CASSERQGANTEAFF,TGTGCCAGCAGCGAAAGACAGGGGGCGAACACTGAAGCTTTCTTT
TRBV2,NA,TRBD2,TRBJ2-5,CASIARGLAGGETQYF,TGTGCCAGCATCGCACGGGGACTAGCGGGAGGAGAGACCCAGTACTTC
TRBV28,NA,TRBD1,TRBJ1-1,CASRYRGMNTEAFF,TGTGCCAGCAGGTACAGGGGCATGAACACTGAAGCTTTCTTT
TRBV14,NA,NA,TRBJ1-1,CASSQVRGMNTEAFF,TGTGCCAGCAGCCAAGTGAGGGGGATGAACACTGAAGCTTTCTTT
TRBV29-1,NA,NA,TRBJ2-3,CSVDKGLHTDTQYF,TGCAGCGTTGATAAGGGACTCCACACAGATACGCAGTATTTT
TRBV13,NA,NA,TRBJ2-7,CASSLEVGGGLFYEQYF,TGTGCCAGCAGCTTAGAGGTAGGGGGAGGGCTCTTCTACGAGCAGTACTTC
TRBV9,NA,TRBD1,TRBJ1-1,CASSPTGGKGGTEAFF,TGTGCCAGCAGCCCCACAGGGGGTAAGGGTGGGACTGAAGCTTTCTTT
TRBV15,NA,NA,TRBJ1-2,CATSRGRTEYGYTF,TGTGCCACCAGCAGAGGTAGAACAGAATATGGCTACACCTTC
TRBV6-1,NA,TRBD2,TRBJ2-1,CASREEGGGSYNEQFF,TGTGCCAGCAGGGAAGAGGGCGGGGGATCCTACAATGAGCAGTTCTTC
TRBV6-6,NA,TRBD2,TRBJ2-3,CASEPFRLAGADTQYF,TGTGCCAGCGAACCCTTTCGGCTAGCGGGGGCAGATACGCAGTATTTT
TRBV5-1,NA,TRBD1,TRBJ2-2,CASSQIGQGGGELFF,TGCGCCAGCAGCCAGATCGGACAGGGCGGCGGGGAGCTGTTTTTT
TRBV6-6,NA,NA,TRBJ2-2,CASSYSGSGTGELFF,TGTGCCAGCAGTTACTCGGGGTCGGGGACCGGGGAGCTGTTTTTT
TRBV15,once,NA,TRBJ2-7,CATSRAGSRSGEQYF,TGTGCCACCAGCAGAGCCGGGAGTCGATCGGGAGAGCAGTACTTC
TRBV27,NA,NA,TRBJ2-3,CASGGGGAGGDTQYF,TGTGCCAGCGGGGGCGGTGGGGCGGGCGGAGATACGCAGTATTTT
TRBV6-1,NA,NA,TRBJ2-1,CASSALANTGNEQFF,TGTGCCAGCAGCGCACTAGCTAATACGGGGAATGAGCAGTTCTTC
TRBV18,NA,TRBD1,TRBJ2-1,CASSPGGQGPYYNEQFF,TGTGCCAGCTCACCAGGGGGACAGGGCCCTTACTACAATGAGCAGTTCTTC
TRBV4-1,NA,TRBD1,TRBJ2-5,CASSPQTGGQETQYF,TGCGCCAGCAGCCCTCAAACAGGGGGCCAAGAGACCCAGTACTTC
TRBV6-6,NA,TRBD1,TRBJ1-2,CASSGRTGDGYTF,TGTGCCAGCAGTGGCAGGACAGGGGATGGCTACACCTTC
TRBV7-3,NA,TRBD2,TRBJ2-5,CASSLTPPSGSMPQYF,TGTGCCAGCAGCTTAACTCCCCCTAGCGGGAGTATGCCCCAGTACTTC
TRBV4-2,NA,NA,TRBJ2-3,CASSHPGTGTQYF,TGTGCCAGCAGCCACCCCGGGACTGGTACGCAGTATTTT